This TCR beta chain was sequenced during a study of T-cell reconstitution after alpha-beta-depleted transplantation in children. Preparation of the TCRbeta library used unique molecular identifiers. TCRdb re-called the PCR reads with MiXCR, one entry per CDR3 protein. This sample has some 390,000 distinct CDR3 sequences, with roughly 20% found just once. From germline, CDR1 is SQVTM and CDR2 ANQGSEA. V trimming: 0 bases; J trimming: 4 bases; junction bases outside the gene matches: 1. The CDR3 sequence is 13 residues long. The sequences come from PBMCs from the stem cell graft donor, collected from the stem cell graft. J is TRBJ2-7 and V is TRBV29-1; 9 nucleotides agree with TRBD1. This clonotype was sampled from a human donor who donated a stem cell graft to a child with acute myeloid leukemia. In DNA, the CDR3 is TGCAGCGTTGAAGAGACAGGGGGTTACGAGCAGTACTTC. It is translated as CSVEETGGYEQYF.